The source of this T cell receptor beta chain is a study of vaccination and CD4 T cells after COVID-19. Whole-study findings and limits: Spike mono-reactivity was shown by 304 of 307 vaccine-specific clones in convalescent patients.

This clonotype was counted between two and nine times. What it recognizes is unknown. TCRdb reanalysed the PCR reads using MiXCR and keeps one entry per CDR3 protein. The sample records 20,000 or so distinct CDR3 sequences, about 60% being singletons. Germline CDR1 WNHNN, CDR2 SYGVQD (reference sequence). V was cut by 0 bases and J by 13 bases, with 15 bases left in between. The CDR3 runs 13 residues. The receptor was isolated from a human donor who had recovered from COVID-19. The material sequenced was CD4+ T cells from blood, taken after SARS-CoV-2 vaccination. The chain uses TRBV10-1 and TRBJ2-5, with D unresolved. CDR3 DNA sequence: TGCGCCAGCAGTGAGTCGGGCAGCCCAGCTCGGTACTTC. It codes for CASSESGSPARYF.